This T cell receptor beta chain appears in the sequencing data of a study of blood T cell repertoires in COVID-19 (TCRdb year 2020). Background on the whole study: Collaborator samples came from the United States, Italy and Spain and covered acute and convalescent phases of COVID-19. The prospective study material was composed of cDNA or gDNA derived from T cells, B-cell-depleted T cells, or PBMCs. Deeply sampled blood TCRbeta repertoires from subjects exposed to, actively infected with, or recovered from COVID-19 were included in the dataset. The repertoires were released in a freely available public database meant as a resource for research on the immune response to SARS-CoV-2. The samples were drawn from two sources: the first 160 participants of the ongoing ImmuneRACE study, and about 1,300 subjects contributed by 6 global collaborators. Nearly every sample came with metadata listing a de-identified subject ID, COVID-19 status, age in years and sex. HLA class I and class II types, where available, came from metadata supplied by the sample provider rather than from assay-based typing.

The immunoSEQ Assay, a bias-controlled multiplex PCR, was used to amplify TCRbeta CDR3 regions from genomic DNA. The published analysis was carried out like this. Within the assay, amplification of reference gene primers was used to estimate how many nucleated cells each sample contained. To quantify the absolute abundance of each unique TCRbeta CDR3 rearrangement, sequence reads were collapsed and filtered. Productive Simpson clonality was computed per sample as the square root of Simpson's diversity index over productive rearrangements. TCRdb retrieved this table from immuneACCESS and kept in-frame rearrangements only. Not all clones are present; in checked studies, unresolved V genes account for under half, and no reason is known for the remainder. V and J calls and clone size are those listed in that table; D and trimming were worked out from the DNA. Here the sample has approximately 120,000 clones; 70% to 90% occur a single time. The ten largest clones capture 7.5% to 8% of the sample.

As regards this clone: The specificity of this receptor is unknown. Nothing much larger sits one base from this clone, and base qualities are not available.

General study outcomes and caveats: The amount of clinical and demographic metadata varied by source and participant and was provided uncurated.

Whole blood was collected in K2EDTA tubes by collaborating institutions according to the institutions' own protocols. For TCRbeta analysis, collaborators shipped samples in one of three forms: frozen whole blood, isolated PBMCs, or DNA extracted from either of those sample types. Based on the germline V gene, the CDR1 and CDR2 sequences are SGHDT and YYEEEE. From the cysteine up to the phenylalanine, the CDR3 has a length of 18 residues. The retained sequence is limited to the CDR3, 54 bases, with the frame set at the first base. V is trimmed back by 3 bases and J by 8 bases, and the junction contains 13 bases that no gene match accounts for.

The clonotype comes from a man aged 50-60 years with acute or convalescent COVID-19. The sequenced material came from peripheral blood. This sequence uses TRBV5-6 and TRBJ2-1, with 14 middle bases fitting TRBD2. In nucleotide form, the sequence is TGTGCCAGCAGCTCCGGGACAGGGGGACTAGCGGGAGTCTATGAGCAGTTCTTC. Its translation reads: CASSSGTGGLAGVYEQFF.